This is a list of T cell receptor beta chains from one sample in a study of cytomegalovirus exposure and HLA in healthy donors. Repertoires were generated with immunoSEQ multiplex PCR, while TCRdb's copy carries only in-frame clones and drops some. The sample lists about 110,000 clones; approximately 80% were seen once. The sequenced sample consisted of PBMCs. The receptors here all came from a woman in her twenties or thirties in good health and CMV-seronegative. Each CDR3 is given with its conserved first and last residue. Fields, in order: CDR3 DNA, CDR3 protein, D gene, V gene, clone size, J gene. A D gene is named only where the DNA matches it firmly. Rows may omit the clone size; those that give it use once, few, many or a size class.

CDR3 DNA: TGCGCCAGCAGCTCAGGGGACAGGGCCCCAGATACGCAGTATTTT
CDR3 protein: CASSSGDRAPDTQYF
D gene: TRBD1
V gene: TRBV5-1
clone size: .
J gene: TRBJ2-3

CDR3 DNA: TGCGCCAGCAGCCAAGGGGGACAAAGTCTCTACGAGCAGTACTTC
CDR3 protein: CASSQGGQSLYEQYF
D gene: .
V gene: TRBV4-1
clone size: .
J gene: TRBJ2-7

CDR3 DNA: TGTGCCAGCAGCCCGGGAGGGGCTACCTACGAGCAGTACTTC
CDR3 protein: CASSPGGATYEQYF
D gene: TRBD2
V gene: TRBV9
clone size: .
J gene: TRBJ2-7

CDR3 DNA: TGTGCCAGCCTGACAGGGGGTAGGAACGAGCAGTACTTC
CDR3 protein: CASLTGGRNEQYF
D gene: TRBD1
V gene: TRBV28
clone size: .
J gene: TRBJ2-7

CDR3 DNA: TGTGCCAGCAGACGTAACGAGCGGAACACAGATACGCAGTATTTT
CDR3 protein: CASRRNERNTDTQYF
D gene: .
V gene: TRBV7-2
clone size: .
J gene: TRBJ2-3

CDR3 DNA: TGCGCCAGCAGCCAAGATATCCCCTCTAGCGGAGGGGGAGAGACCCAGTACTTC
CDR3 protein: CASSQDIPSSGGGETQYF
D gene: .
V gene: TRBV4-3
clone size: .
J gene: TRBJ2-5

CDR3 DNA: TGTGCCAGCAGCTTAGAAGGACTAGCGGGGTCGGAAGAGACCCAGTACTTC
CDR3 protein: CASSLEGLAGSEETQYF
D gene: TRBD2
V gene: TRBV7-6
clone size: .
J gene: TRBJ2-5

CDR3 DNA: TGTGCCAGCAGTGAAGACAGCTCTGGGGCCAACGTCCTGACTTTC
CDR3 protein: CASSEDSSGANVLTF
D gene: .
V gene: TRBV6-1
clone size: .
J gene: TRBJ2-6

CDR3 DNA: TGCGCCAGCAGCTCCGGGGGGGCCCAAGGGGAGACCCAGTACTTC
CDR3 protein: CASSSGGAQGETQYF
D gene: TRBD2
V gene: TRBV5-1
clone size: .
J gene: TRBJ2-5

CDR3 DNA: TGTGCCAGCAGTGAATCGGTCCGCACCATATATTTT
CDR3 protein: CASSESVRTIYF
D gene: .
V gene: TRBV2
clone size: .
J gene: TRBJ1-3

CDR3 DNA: TGTGCCAGCAGCTTGGGTGGCGGGGGCAAGAACACTGAAGCTTTCTTT
CDR3 protein: CASSLGGGGKNTEAFF
D gene: .
V gene: TRBV5-4
clone size: .
J gene: TRBJ1-1

CDR3 DNA: TGTGCCAGCAGACAGGGGTGGGGCACCGGGGAGCTGTTTTTT
CDR3 protein: CASRQGWGTGELFF
D gene: TRBD1
V gene: TRBV9
clone size: .
J gene: TRBJ2-2

CDR3 DNA: TGTGCCAGTCAGGGATTGAAGAACACTGAAGCTTTCTTT
CDR3 protein: CASQGLKNTEAFF
D gene: .
V gene: TRBV27
clone size: .
J gene: TRBJ1-1

CDR3 DNA: TGCGCCAGCAGCTTGTTGTTAGCGGAAGACAATGAGCAGTTCTTC
CDR3 protein: CASSLLLAEDNEQFF
D gene: .
V gene: TRBV5-1
clone size: .
J gene: TRBJ2-1

CDR3 DNA: TGTGCCAGCAGCCAGAGAGGGGGTTTGAGCACTGAAGCTTTCTTT
CDR3 protein: CASSQRGGLSTEAFF
D gene: .
V gene: TRBV14
clone size: .
J gene: TRBJ1-1

CDR3 DNA: TGCGCCAGCAGCTTGAGGGCCTCCACTAGGGCCGAGCAGTACTTC
CDR3 protein: CASSLRASTRAEQYF
D gene: .
V gene: TRBV5-1
clone size: .
J gene: TRBJ2-7

CDR3 DNA: TGTGCCAGCACCGGGGGTAGCGGCTACACCTTC
CDR3 protein: CASTGGSGYTF
D gene: .
V gene: TRBV6-5
clone size: .
J gene: TRBJ1-2

CDR3 DNA: TGTGCCAGCAGACGACAAGACAATGAGCAGTTCTTC
CDR3 protein: CASRRQDNEQFF
D gene: .
V gene: TRBV6-1
clone size: .
J gene: TRBJ2-1

CDR3 DNA: TGTGCCATCAGTGACTCAGTGGGGCCCGCAGATACGCAGTATTTT
CDR3 protein: CAISDSVGPADTQYF
D gene: .
V gene: TRBV10-3
clone size: once
J gene: TRBJ2-3

CDR3 DNA: TGTGCCAGCAGTGGAGAGGAACCCTACGAGCAGTACTTC
CDR3 protein: CASSGEEPYEQYF
D gene: .
V gene: TRBV2
clone size: .
J gene: TRBJ2-7

CDR3 DNA: TGTGCCAGCAGCCAGCTAGCGGGAGGACTAACGGATGAGCAGTTCTTC
CDR3 protein: CASSQLAGGLTDEQFF
D gene: TRBD2
V gene: TRBV5-4
clone size: .
J gene: TRBJ2-1

CDR3 DNA: TGTGCCTGGCTCCGGGTCTCTGGAAACACCATATATTTT
CDR3 protein: CAWLRVSGNTIYF
D gene: .
V gene: TRBV30
clone size: .
J gene: TRBJ1-3

CDR3 DNA: TGTGCCAGCATTACTCTGACGGCGGGAACCCTACCGAACACCGGGGAGCTGTTTTTT
CDR3 protein: CASITLTAGTLPNTGELFF
D gene: .
V gene: TRBV27
clone size: few
J gene: TRBJ2-2

CDR3 DNA: TGTGCCAGCAGTTTGAATAGCGGGAGGGACGGGGGTGAGCAGTTCTTC
CDR3 protein: CASSLNSGRDGGEQFF
D gene: TRBD2
V gene: TRBV27
clone size: once
J gene: TRBJ2-1

CDR3 DNA: TGCGCCAGCAGCAACGGACAGGGGGCGCATGGCTACACCTTC
CDR3 protein: CASSNGQGAHGYTF
D gene: TRBD1
V gene: TRBV5-1
clone size: .
J gene: TRBJ1-2

CDR3 DNA: TGTGCCAGCAGGAAGACTAGCGGGAGAAGACTCGAACCGGGCGGCTACGAGCAGTACTTC
CDR3 protein: CASRKTSGRRLEPGGYEQYF
D gene: TRBD2
V gene: TRBV27
clone size: .
J gene: TRBJ2-7

CDR3 DNA: TGTGCCAGCAGTGAAGGCGCACGGGGAGCGAACACCGGGGAGCTGTTTTTT
CDR3 protein: CASSEGARGANTGELFF
D gene: .
V gene: TRBV2
clone size: .
J gene: TRBJ2-2